The T cell receptor beta chain described here comes from a study of beta chain features in type 1 diabetes (dated by TCRdb to the late 2010s). Regarding the research as a whole: No differences in mean age, gender distribution, total cell number or subset yield were found between patients and healthy donors. Across all samples, around 100 million sorted cells were examined, and cell number per subset correlated strongly with RNA yield. In the study, TCRB repertoires of sorted circulating CD4+ T cell subsets from recently diagnosed type 1 diabetes patients were compared with those of matched healthy donors. Whereas all 30 or so donors provided naive and central memory subsets, regulatory and stem cell-like memory subsets were isolated from just 8 patients and roughly eight healthy donors.

Each donor gave one peripheral blood draw, approximately 100 mL on average, collected into heparinised tubes. A BD FACSAria II and a panel including CD45RO, CCR7, CD25, CD127, CD95 and CD27 were used to sort naive, central memory, regulatory and stem cell-like memory CD4+ T cells. All sorted populations exceeded 95% purity. PBMCs were separated immediately by Lymphoprep density gradient centrifugation and were stained directly, without being cultured. So that batch effects would be minimized, each experiment stained and sorted samples in pairs, pairing one healthy donor with one patient. From the germline V gene, CDR1 is KGHSH and CDR2 is LQKENI. From its cysteine to its phenylalanine, the CDR3 spans 14 amino acids. The only DNA kept is the CDR3, 42 bases in frame from the first base. V is pruned by 2 bases and J by 6 bases, leaving 2 bases of the junction without a gene match. The entire amount of isolated RNA was reverse transcribed using the High Capacity cDNA Reverse Transcription Kit, so the sequenced TCRB transcripts were expressed ones. Deep immunoSEQ sequencing was applied to naive, central memory and regulatory T cell samples, giving an average of around 4 million total reads per sample. After sorted cells were lysed in RLT buffer, RNA was extracted with DNase-treated RNeasy Micro or Mini kits, with the choice depending on cell number. To prevent cross-contamination, every cell subset was processed on its own, while patient and healthy donor samples were processed together. The immunoSEQ multiplex PCR was used to amplify TCRB sequences from cDNA, generating 87-bp fragments that spanned the CDR3 region. The amplicons were sequenced using the Illumina HiSeq platform. The original methods were these. Synthetic template baselines were used to correct PCR bias computationally, reads within Hamming distance 2 were collapsed together, and singletons that could not be merged were discarded. Reads were aligned to IMGT to assign V, D and J genes, CDR3 length, and insertions or deletions at six rearrangement sites. Within each subset, clonotype counts were normalized to the number of sorted cells before true diversity and Gini coefficients were calculated with the tcR R package. The overlap coefficient, calculated on TCRB nucleotide sequences, was used to measure repertoire sharing. Held by TCRdb, this immuneACCESS table contains in-frame sequences only and omits some clones. Under half of the omission traces to an unresolved V gene where checked; the cause of the rest is unknown. The DNA gave D and trimming, while V, J and clone size come from that table. In this sample the table shows tens of thousands of clones, 45% to 50% of which occur a single time. Clones ranked in the top ten supply 0.7% of the sample.

Remarks on this clone: Its antigen remains undetermined. Per-nucleotide qualities are absent, and no much larger clonotype sits a single base away.

Broad study findings and their caveats: Because cDNA was sequenced instead of genomic DNA, highly expressing activated cells could be over-represented, though the groups showed no difference in activation or CD3 levels. Naive, central memory and regulatory TCRB repertoires appeared to be more alike among patients than among healthy donors. Patients with type 1 diabetes made fewer insertions and deleted more nucleotides at VDJ recombination sites, implying thymic rearrangement abnormalities. In all four CD4+ subsets, TCRB CDR3 length was moderately but significantly shorter in type 1 diabetes patients. PCR might favor shorter templates, but patient and control samples were amplified and corrected together, so any skew would affect both groups equally. Only small numbers of individuals were included in the HLA sub-analyses, which left unresolved whether HLA type had any influence on TCRB rearrangement.

The chain is assembled from TRBV18 and TRBJ2-1; TRBD1 fits 9 bases in the junction. Sequenced: central memory CD4+ T cells from blood. The sequence derives from a man aged 25 to 40 with type 1 diabetes. The DNA sequence is as follows: TGTGCCAGCTCACCAGGGACAGGGTCCAATGAGCAGTTCTTC. Its translation is CASSPGTGSNEQFF.